This TCR beta chain derives from a study of control samples from healthy donors and cancer patients. The CDR3 has 16 residues. J gave up 0 bases and V 2 bases, and 4 bases lay outside the gene matches. CDR1 is MDHEN, CDR2 SYDVKM, per germline. Data came from immunoSEQ multiplex PCR; TCRdb stores just in-frame clones and leaves some out. The sample has over 120,000 clones, 91% seen once. The chain is built from TRBV28 and TRBJ1-5; 7 bases match TRBD1. This clonotype was obtained from a man in his thirties or forties in good health. The source material was blood. The CDR3 DNA sequence: TGTGCCAGCAGTTTAGGGACAGTCTATAGCAATCAGCCCCAGCATTTT. Translated, it gives CASSLGTVYSNQPQHF.